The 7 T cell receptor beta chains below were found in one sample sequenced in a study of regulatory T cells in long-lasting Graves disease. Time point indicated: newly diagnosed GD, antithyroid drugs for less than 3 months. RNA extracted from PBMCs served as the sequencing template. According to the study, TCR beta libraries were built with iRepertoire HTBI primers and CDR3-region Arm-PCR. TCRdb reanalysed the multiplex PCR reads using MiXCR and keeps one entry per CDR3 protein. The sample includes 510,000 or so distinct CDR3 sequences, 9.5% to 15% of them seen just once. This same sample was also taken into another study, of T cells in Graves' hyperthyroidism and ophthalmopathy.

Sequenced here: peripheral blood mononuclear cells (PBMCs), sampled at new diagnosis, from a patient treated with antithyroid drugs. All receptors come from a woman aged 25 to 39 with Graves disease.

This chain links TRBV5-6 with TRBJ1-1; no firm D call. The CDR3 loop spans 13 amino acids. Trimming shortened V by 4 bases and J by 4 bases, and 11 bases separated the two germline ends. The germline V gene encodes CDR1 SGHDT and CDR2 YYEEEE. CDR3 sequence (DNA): TGTGCCAGCAGCCGAAAACTGGGCACTGAAGCTTTCTTT. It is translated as CASSRKLGTEAFF.

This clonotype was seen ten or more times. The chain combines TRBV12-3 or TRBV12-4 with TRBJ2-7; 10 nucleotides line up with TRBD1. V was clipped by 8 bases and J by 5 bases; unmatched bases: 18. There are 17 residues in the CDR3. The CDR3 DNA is TGTGCCAGCTCGCCGACCCGCGGGGACAGGGGTTCCCACGAGCAGTACTTC. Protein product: CASSPTRGDRGSHEQYF.

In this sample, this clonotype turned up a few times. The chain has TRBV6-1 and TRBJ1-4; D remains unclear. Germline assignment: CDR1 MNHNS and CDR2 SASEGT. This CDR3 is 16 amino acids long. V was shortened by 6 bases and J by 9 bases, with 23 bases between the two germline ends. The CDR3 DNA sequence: TGTGCCAGCAGATCCGGTAGGGAGGGCGCGATAAAAAAACTGTTTTTT. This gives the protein CASRSGREGAIKKLFF.

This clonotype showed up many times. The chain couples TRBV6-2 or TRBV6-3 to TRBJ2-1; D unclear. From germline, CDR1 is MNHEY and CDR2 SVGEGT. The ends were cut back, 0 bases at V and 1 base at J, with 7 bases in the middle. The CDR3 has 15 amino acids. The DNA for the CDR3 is TGTGCCAGCAGTTACTCACCTACGTCCTACAATGAGCAGTTCTTC. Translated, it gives CASSYSPTSYNEQFF.

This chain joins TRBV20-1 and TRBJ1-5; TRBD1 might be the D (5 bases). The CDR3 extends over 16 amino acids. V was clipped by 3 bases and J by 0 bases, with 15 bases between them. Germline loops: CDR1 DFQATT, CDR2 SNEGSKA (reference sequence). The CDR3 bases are TGCAGTGCTAGGGACCCCCAGGGTTATAGCAATCAGCCCCAGCATTTT. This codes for CSARDPQGYSNQPQHF.

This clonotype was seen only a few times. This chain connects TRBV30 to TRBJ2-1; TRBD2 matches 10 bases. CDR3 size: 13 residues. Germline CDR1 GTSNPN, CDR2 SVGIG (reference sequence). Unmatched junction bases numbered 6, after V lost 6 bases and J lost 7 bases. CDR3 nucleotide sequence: TGTGCCTGTCCGACACTAGCGGGGAATGAGCAGTTCTTC. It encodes CACPTLAGNEQFF.

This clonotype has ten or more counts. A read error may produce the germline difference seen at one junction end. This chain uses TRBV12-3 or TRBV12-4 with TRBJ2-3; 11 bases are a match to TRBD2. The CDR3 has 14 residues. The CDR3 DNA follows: TGTGCCAGCAGTCTAGCGGGAGGAGAGGATACGCAGTATTTT. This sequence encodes CASSLAGGEDTQYF.